This paragraph reports one T cell receptor beta chain. The sample is drawn from a study of blood T cell repertoires in COVID-19. Study overall: Acute and convalescent COVID-19 samples came from the United States, Italy and Spain.

Profiling relied on immunoSEQ multiplex PCR, and the TCRdb table lists in-frame clones only, not all of them. The sample lists about 140,000 clones; roughly 90% were seen once. CDR3 length: 16 residues. In germline, CDR1 is SGDLS, CDR2 YYNGEE. Trimming cost V 3 bases and J 8 bases; bases outside gene matches: 8. The receptor's source is a human donor with COVID-19, enrolled during active disease. The donor label of this sample is uncertain. Sample: peripheral blood. The chain combines TRBV9 with TRBJ2-1, with 13 bases identical to TRBD2. Written as DNA, the CDR3 is TGTGCCAGCAGCGCCCGTCGAGGGACTAGCGGGGATGAGCAGTTCTTC. Its protein is CASSARRGTSGDEQFF.